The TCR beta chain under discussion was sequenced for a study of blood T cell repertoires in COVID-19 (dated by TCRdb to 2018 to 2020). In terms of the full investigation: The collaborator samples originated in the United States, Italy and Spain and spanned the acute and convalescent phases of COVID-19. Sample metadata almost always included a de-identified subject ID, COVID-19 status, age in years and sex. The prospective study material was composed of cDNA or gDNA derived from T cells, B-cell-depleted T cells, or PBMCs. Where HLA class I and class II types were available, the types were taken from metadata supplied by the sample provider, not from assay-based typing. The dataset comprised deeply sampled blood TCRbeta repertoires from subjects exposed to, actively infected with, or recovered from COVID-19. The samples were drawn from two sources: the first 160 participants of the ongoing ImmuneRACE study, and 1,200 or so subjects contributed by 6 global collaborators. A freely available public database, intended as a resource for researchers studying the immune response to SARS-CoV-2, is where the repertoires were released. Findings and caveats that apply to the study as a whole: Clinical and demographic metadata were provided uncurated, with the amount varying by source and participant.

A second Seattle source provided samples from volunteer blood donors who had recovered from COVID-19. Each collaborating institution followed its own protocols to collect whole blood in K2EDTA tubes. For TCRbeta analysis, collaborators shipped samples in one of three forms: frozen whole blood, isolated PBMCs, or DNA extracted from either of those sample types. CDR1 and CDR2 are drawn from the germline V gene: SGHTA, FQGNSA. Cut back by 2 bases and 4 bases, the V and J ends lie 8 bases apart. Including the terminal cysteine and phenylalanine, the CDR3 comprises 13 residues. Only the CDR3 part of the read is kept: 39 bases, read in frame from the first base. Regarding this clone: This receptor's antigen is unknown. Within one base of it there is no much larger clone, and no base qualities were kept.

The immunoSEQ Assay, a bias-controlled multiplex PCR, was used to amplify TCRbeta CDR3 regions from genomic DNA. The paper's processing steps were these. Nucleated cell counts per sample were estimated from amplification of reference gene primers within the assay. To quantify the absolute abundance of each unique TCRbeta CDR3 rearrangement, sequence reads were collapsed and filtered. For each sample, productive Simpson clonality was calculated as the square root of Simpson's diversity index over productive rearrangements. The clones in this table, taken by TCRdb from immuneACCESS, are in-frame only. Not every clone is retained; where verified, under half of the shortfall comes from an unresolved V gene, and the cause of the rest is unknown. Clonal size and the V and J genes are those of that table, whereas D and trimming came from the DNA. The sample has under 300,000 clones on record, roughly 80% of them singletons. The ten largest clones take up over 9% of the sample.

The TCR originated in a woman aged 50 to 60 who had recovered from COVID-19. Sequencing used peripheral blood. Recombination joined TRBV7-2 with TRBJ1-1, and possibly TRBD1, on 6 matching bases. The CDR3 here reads CASSLTGFTEAFF. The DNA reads TGTGCCAGCAGCTTAACAGGGTTCACTGAAGCTTTCTTT.